This T cell receptor (beta chain) originates from a study of T-cell reconstitution after alpha-beta-depleted transplantation in children. This sample's TCRbeta library carried unique molecular identifier barcodes. Each CDR3 protein gets one entry after TCRdb re-called the PCR reads with MiXCR. The data show under 300,000 distinct CDR3 sequences, 9.7% seen once. In germline, CDR1 is SGHAT, CDR2 FQDESV (reference sequence). There are 16 residues in the CDR3. Losses at the gene ends were 5 bases for V and 4 bases for J; bases not matched to a gene: 11. The sample consisted of PBMCs from the stem cell graft donor, taken from the stem cell graft. The source of this sequence is a human donor who donated a stem cell graft to a child with SCID. The rearrangement links TRBV11-1 to TRBJ2-1, with 7 bases aligning to TRBD1. The CDR3 loop is CASSPNRDSPYNEQFF. The CDR3 DNA follows: TGTGCCAGCAGCCCGAACCGGGACAGCCCTTACAATGAGCAGTTCTTC.